The source of this T cell receptor (beta chain) is a study of neoadjuvant anti-PD-1 for oral cavity cancer. Study-level findings and limits: Higher pretreatment blood Treg/Th17 ratios correlated with higher pretreatment blood and lower post-treatment tumor TCRbeta clonality.

Here immunoSEQ multiplex PCR was the method, and the copy in TCRdb shows in-frame clones only, minus some. The sample lists around 81,000 clones, about 84% occurring once. Details on this clone: The antigen is not known.

Patients had HPV-negative, locally advanced oral cavity squamous cell carcinoma. Sequencing was performed on PBMCs, taken before nivolumab (anti-PD-1) treatment. The TCR sequence derives from a person between 40 and 79 years old with oral cavity squamous cell carcinoma.

The CDR3 loop is CAWANRGGQPQHF. The DNA for the CDR3 is TGTGCCTGGGCTAACAGGGGGGGACAGCCCCAGCATTTT. The chain has TRBV30 and TRBJ1-5, with 8 bases fitting TRBD1. The CDR3 extends over 13 amino acids. J gave up 7 bases and V 5 bases, and 7 bases lay outside the gene matches. The V gene's germline CDR1 is GTSNPN and CDR2 SVGIG (reference sequence).